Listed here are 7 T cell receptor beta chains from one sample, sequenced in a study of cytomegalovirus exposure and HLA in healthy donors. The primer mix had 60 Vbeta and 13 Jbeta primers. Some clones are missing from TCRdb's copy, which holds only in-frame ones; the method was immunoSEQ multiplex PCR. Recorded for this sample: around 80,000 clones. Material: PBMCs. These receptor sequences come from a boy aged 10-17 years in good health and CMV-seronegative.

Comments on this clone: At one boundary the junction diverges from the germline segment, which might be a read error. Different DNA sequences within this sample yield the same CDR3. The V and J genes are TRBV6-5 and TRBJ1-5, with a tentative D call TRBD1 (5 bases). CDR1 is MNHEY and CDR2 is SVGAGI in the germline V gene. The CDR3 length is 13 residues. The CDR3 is CASSSARGQPQHF. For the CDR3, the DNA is TGTGCCAGTAGTTCTGCTCGGGGGCAGCCCCAGCATTTT.

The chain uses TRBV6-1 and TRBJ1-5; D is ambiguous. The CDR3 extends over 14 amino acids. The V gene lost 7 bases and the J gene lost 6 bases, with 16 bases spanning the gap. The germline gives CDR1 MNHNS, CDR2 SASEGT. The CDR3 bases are TGTGCCAGCACTCACCTGGGAGTCAGTCAGCCCCAGCATTTT. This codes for CASTHLGVSQPQHF.

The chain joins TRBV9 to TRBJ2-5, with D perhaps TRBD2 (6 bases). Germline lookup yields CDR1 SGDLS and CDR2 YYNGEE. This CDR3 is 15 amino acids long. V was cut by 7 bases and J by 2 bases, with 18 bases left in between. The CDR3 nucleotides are TGTGCCAGCTCCTCGGGTAGCGGCTTGCAAGAGACCCAGTACTTC. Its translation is CASSSGSGLQETQYF. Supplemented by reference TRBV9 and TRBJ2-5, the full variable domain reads DSGVTQTPKHLITATGQRVTLRCSPRSGDLSVYWYQQSLDQGLQFLIQYYNGEERAKGNILERFSAQQFPDLHSELNLSSLELGDSALYFCASSSGSGLQETQYFGPGTRLLVL.

CDR3 in DNA: TGCGCCAGCAGCCAAGGACACTCGGGGTACAATGAGCAGTTCTTC. It specifies CASSQGHSGYNEQFF. The V call is TRBV4-3, the J call TRBJ2-1; perhaps TRBD2 as D (5 bases). Trimming stripped 1 base from V and 4 bases from J, with 11 bases between. This CDR3 is built from 15 residues. The germline V gene has CDR1 LGHNA and CDR2 YSLEER.

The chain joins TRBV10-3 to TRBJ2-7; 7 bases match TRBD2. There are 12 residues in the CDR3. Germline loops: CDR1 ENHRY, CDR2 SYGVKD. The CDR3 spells CATGGLAYEQYF. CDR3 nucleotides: TGTGCTACCGGGGGGTTAGCCTACGAGCAGTACTTC.

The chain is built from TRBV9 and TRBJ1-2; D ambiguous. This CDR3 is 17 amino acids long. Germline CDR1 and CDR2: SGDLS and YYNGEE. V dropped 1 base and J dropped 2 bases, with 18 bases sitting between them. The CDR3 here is CASSVSRDTTENYGYTF. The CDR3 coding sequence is TGTGCCAGCAGCGTATCCCGCGACACAACGGAAAACTATGGCTACACCTTC.

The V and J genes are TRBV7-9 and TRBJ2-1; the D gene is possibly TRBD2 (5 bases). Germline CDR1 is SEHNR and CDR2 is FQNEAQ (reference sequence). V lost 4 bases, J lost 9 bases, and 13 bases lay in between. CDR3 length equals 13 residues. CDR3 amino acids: CASSWTLAGEQFF. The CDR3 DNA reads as TGTGCCAGCAGCTGGACCCTAGCCGGTGAGCAGTTCTTC.